What follows are 22 T cell receptor beta chains derived from one specimen sequenced in a study of cytomegalovirus exposure and HLA in healthy donors. The PCR ran on 60 Vbeta and 13 Jbeta primers. This table comes from immunoSEQ multiplex PCR, and its TCRdb copy is limited to in-frame clones, with some not included. The sample has 77,000 or so clones, roughly 82% seen once. Sequencing was done on a sample of PBMCs. These receptors originate from an older man in good health and CMV-seropositive.

CDR3 residues: CASSLSGRFVGKNIQYF. The CDR3 DNA reads TGTGCCAGCAGCCTCAGCGGGAGGTTTGTCGGCAAAAACATTCAGTACTTC. The chain has TRBV28 and TRBJ2-4; 9 bases line up with TRBD2. Germline V CDR1 and CDR2: MDHEN, SYDVKM. The CDR3 loop spans 17 amino acids. V was clipped by 6 bases and J by 3 bases; unmatched bases: 12.

The chain combines TRBV29-1 with TRBJ2-7, with 7 nucleotides matching TRBD2. Trimming removed 4 bases from V and 3 bases from J; junction bases left unmatched: 9. CDR1 SQVTM and CDR2 ANQGSEA come from the germline V gene. This CDR3 has 14 residues. DNA of the CDR3: TGCAGCGTTGCCCCTAGCGGAACTATCTACGAGCAGTACTTC. It specifies CSVAPSGTIYEQYF.

The chain joins TRBV7-2 to TRBJ2-7, with D possibly matching TRBD1 (6 bases). With 3 bases removed from V and 6 bases from J, the gap between germline ends came to 24 bases. This CDR3 spans 17 amino acids. CDR1 and CDR2 from the germline V gene are SGHTA and FQGNSA. In DNA form, the CDR3 reads TGTGCCAGCAGCTTTATCCCTTCGGCGCAGGGGAGCATCGAGCAGTACTTC. Translating gives CASSFIPSAQGSIEQYF. The full variable domain, rest sourced from reference TRBV7-2 and TRBJ2-7, is GAGVSQSPSNKVTEKGKDVELRCDPISGHTALYWYRQSLGQGLEFLIYFQGNSAPDKSGLPSDRFSAERTGGSVSTLTIQRTQQEDSAVYLCASSFIPSAQGSIEQYFGPGTRLTVT.

The chain is built from TRBV4-1 and TRBJ2-1, with 12 bases identical to TRBD2. CDR1 and CDR2 (germline): MGHRA, YSYEKL. Losses at the gene ends were 1 base for V and 0 bases for J; bases not matched to a gene: 7. The CDR3 runs 19 residues. Here the CDR3 DNA reads TGCGCCAGCAGCCAAGGGGGACTAGCGGGTGTTCGCTCCTACAATGAGCAGTTCTTC. Protein sequence: CASSQGGLAGVRSYNEQFF.

Only one count was recorded for this clone. The V gene is TRBV5-1, the J gene TRBJ1-1; D gene unclear. With 6 bases removed from V and 0 bases from J, the gap between germline ends came to 9 bases. The CDR3 is 13 residues long. Germline-derived CDR1 and CDR2 are SGHRS and YFSETQ. The CDR3 DNA reads as TGCGCCAGCAAGGAGCCATTGAACACTGAAGCTTTCTTT. Its translation: CASKEPLNTEAFF.

The V and J genes are TRBV2 and TRBJ1-4; 7 bases agree with TRBD1. Trimming at V came to 8 bases and at J to 3 bases, leaving 9 bases not matched to a gene. The CDR3 totals 15 residues. Germline V gene data show CDR1 as SNHLY and CDR2 as FYNNEI. The chain's CDR3 is CASHVDRAANEKLFF. The CDR3 DNA reads as TGTGCCAGCCATGTCGACAGGGCCGCTAATGAAAAACTGTTTTTT.

The V call is TRBV4-3, the J call TRBJ2-5; D perhaps matches TRBD1 (5 bases). V lost 0 bases and J lost 2, with 13 bases in between. This CDR3 has 16 amino acids. The germline CDR1 and CDR2 sequences are LGHNA and YSLEER. CDR3 residues: CASSQDLTGVQETQYF. CDR3 in DNA: TGCGCCAGCAGCCAAGATCTTACAGGAGTTCAAGAGACCCAGTACTTC.

The chain uses TRBV18 and TRBJ2-2, with D possibly being TRBD2 (5 bases). Germline V CDR1 and CDR2: KGHSH, LQKENI. The length of the CDR3 is 14 residues. Trimming removed 3 bases at V and 0 bases at J, with 5 bases between. The CDR3 DNA sequence: TGTGCCAGCTCACCGCGGGCGAACACCGGGGAGCTGTTTTTT. The encoded protein is CASSPRANTGELFF.

The V gene is TRBV6-5, the J gene TRBJ1-4; D not resolved. The CDR3 has 13 amino acids. Germline V gene data show CDR1 as MNHEY and CDR2 as SVGAGI. V was clipped by 2 bases and J by 4 bases, with 5 bases between them. Here the CDR3 reads CASSYQHNEKLFF. In nucleotides, the CDR3 is TGTGCCAGCAGTTACCAACATAATGAAAAACTGTTTTTT.

The rearrangement uses TRBV4-2 and TRBJ1-1; no firm D call. Germline assignment: CDR1 LGHNA and CDR2 YNFKEQ. The CDR3 is 16 residues long. Trimming pared 3 bases from V and 7 bases from J, leaving 21 bases between. This CDR3 is CASSHAKTSSGIEAFF. The CDR3 DNA is TGTGCCAGCAGCCACGCTAAGACATCAAGCGGGATTGAAGCTTTCTTT.

J is TRBJ2-3 and V is TRBV7-2; 8 bases are a match to TRBD2. The germline V gene has CDR1 SGHTA and CDR2 FQGNSA. This CDR3 has 15 residues. Losses at the gene ends were 4 bases for V and 8 bases for J; bases not matched to a gene: 11. The CDR3, as DNA: TGTGCCAGCAGCTCGACTAGCGCGACCGCGGGTACGCAGTATTTT. Translated: CASSSTSATAGTQYF.

The chain employs TRBV4-3 and TRBJ2-3; weak D call: TRBD2 (7 bases). The CDR3 runs to 15 residues. V lost 4 bases to trimming and J lost 2 bases, with 13 bases between them. The V gene's germline CDR1 is LGHNA and CDR2 YSLEER. The CDR3 loop reads CASSPRGGSTDTQYF. The CDR3 DNA sequence: TGCGCCAGCAGCCCTAGGGGGGGGTCCACAGATACGCAGTATTTT.

The rearrangement joins TRBV6-5 to TRBJ1-6; unclear D gene. V dropped 7 bases and J dropped 6 bases, with 16 bases sitting between them. Germline loops: CDR1 MNHEY, CDR2 SVGAGI. The CDR3 spans 15 residues. The CDR3 sequence: CASTRDRDINSPLHF. The CDR3 region has the DNA TGTGCCAGCACCCGAGATCGGGATATTAATTCACCCCTCCACTTT.

The chain links TRBV6-1 to TRBJ1-2, with D unclear. The CDR3 consists of 19 residues. V lost 4 bases to trimming and J lost 0 bases, with 24 bases between them. Germline CDR1 MNHNS, CDR2 SASEGT. The CDR3 bases are TGTGCCAGCAGTGCCTCTTCCCCTTTAACTGGCCTAGCTAACTATGGCTACACCTTC. This translates into CASSASSPLTGLANYGYTF.

This clone was observed a few times. The genes are TRBV2 and TRBJ2-6, with TRBD2 matching over 8 bases. Germline lookup yields CDR1 SNHLY and CDR2 FYNNEI. Trimming at V came to 4 bases and at J to 2 bases, leaving 4 bases not matched to a gene. The CDR3 is 16 residues long. CDR3 region: CASSVRGVAGANVLTF. In DNA form, the CDR3 reads TGTGCCAGCAGTGTGCGGGGGGTGGCTGGGGCCAACGTCCTGACTTTC.

This clone was recorded only once. The rearrangement joins TRBV30 to TRBJ1-4; maybe TRBD1 (5 bases). V shed 3 bases and J shed 10 bases, with 15 bases lying between them. CDR1 and CDR2 from the germline V gene are GTSNPN and SVGIG (reference sequence). This CDR3 contains 13 residues. The CDR3 loop reads CAWRLNAGGKLFF. The CDR3 bases are TGTGCCTGGAGGCTGAACGCGGGGGGAAAACTGTTTTTT.

The J gene is TRBJ2-5, the V gene TRBV7-9; D gene unclear. Per germline, CDR1 SEHNR and CDR2 FQNEAQ (reference sequence). This CDR3 region has 13 residues. V dropped 4 bases and J dropped 6 bases, with 12 bases sitting between them. CDR3 protein: CASSSRVTQTQYF. The CDR3 DNA is TGTGCCAGCAGCTCTCGGGTCACCCAGACCCAGTACTTC.

The chain uses TRBV5-6 and TRBJ1-1; tentatively, D is TRBD1 (5 bases). Germline CDR1 reads SGHDT; CDR2 reads YYEEEE. This CDR3 contains 14 residues. V was clipped by 4 bases and J by 4 bases, with 14 bases between them. The CDR3 sequence is CASSPPVGATEAFF. For the CDR3, the DNA is TGTGCCAGCAGCCCACCCGTTGGGGCCACTGAAGCTTTCTTT.

The chain has TRBV2 and TRBJ2-4; D remains ambiguous. This CDR3 spans 11 amino acids. V dropped 5 bases and J dropped 4 bases, with 3 bases sitting between them. The V gene's germline CDR1 is SNHLY and CDR2 FYNNEI. The CDR3 protein is CASSPKNIQYF. CDR3 bases: TGTGCCAGCAGTCCTAAAAACATTCAGTACTTC.

V usage is TRBV28 and J usage is TRBJ2-7; 7 nucleotides line up with TRBD1. The CDR3 contains 15 residues. J lost 1 base, V lost 4 bases, and 7 bases had no gene match. Germline values: CDR1 MDHEN, CDR2 SYDVKM. The CDR3 is CASSSTQTGSYEQYF. DNA for the CDR3: TGTGCCAGCAGTTCAACCCAGACAGGGTCCTACGAGCAGTACTTC.

The chain recombines TRBV28 with TRBJ2-1; no reliable D call. Germline-derived CDR1 and CDR2 are MDHEN and SYDVKM. CDR3 length: 12 amino acids. Deletions cut 5 bases from V and 5 bases from J, with 7 bases between. The CDR3 nucleotides read TGTGCCAGCAGTGCCTATAACAATGAGCAGTTCTTC. This gives the protein CASSAYNNEQFF.

The chain is built from TRBV29-1 and TRBJ1-4; TRBD1 might be the D (5 bases). V was clipped by 5 bases and J by 7 bases, with 17 bases between them. This CDR3 is 14 amino acids long. The germline V gene has CDR1 SQVTM and CDR2 ANQGSEA. Here the CDR3 reads CSVTTGNPPEKLFF. For the CDR3, the DNA is TGCAGCGTTACTACAGGAAACCCTCCTGAAAAACTGTTTTTT.